This is a list of T cell receptor beta chains from one sample in a study of cytomegalovirus exposure and HLA in healthy donors. Data came from immunoSEQ multiplex PCR; TCRdb stores just in-frame clones and leaves some out. Among 140,000 to 150,000 clones listed, 87% were seen once. Sequences were obtained from PBMCs. These receptors were collected from a man aged 18 to 29 in good health and CMV-seropositive. CDR3s include the opening cysteine and the closing phenylalanine or tryptophan. Fields, in order: clone size, D gene, V gene, J gene, CDR3 protein, CDR3 DNA. D genes are given only for firm matches. Expanded clones are given a class, and other clones once, few, many or no size at all.

.	.	TRBV15	TRBJ2-7	CATSSPGKGIYEQYF	TGTGCCACCAGCTCCCCGGGGAAGGGAATCTACGAGCAGTACTTC
.	.	TRBV18	TRBJ2-7	CASSPSREQYF	TGTGCCAGCTCACCATCCCGGGAGCAGTACTTC
.	TRBD1	TRBV5-1	TRBJ1-1	CASSTGGSGTEAFF	TGCGCCAGCAGCACAGGGGGAAGCGGGACTGAAGCTTTCTTT
.	.	TRBV25-1	TRBJ2-7	CASSEGPDRNF	TGTGCCAGCAGTGAAGGGCCTGATCGAAACTTC
.	.	TRBV19	TRBJ2-4	CASSREIIQYF	TGTGCCAGTAGCAGGGAAATCATTCAGTACTTC
.	.	TRBV6-5	TRBJ1-3	CASSYSSGLGNTIYF	TGTGCCAGCAGTTACTCGTCTGGGCTCGGAAACACCATATATTTT
few	TRBD1	TRBV14	TRBJ1-1	CASSQGGQGTSAFF	TGTGCCAGCAGCCAGGGAGGACAGGGAACGTCAGCTTTCTTT
.	.	TRBV19	TRBJ1-5	CASSIDRGEGRNQPQHF	TGTGCCAGTAGTATAGATCGGGGGGAAGGGCGCAATCAGCCCCAGCATTTT
.	.	TRBV14	TRBJ2-5	CASSRSGVQETQYF	TGTGCCAGCAGTCGTAGCGGAGTACAAGAGACCCAGTACTTC
.	TRBD2	TRBV2	TRBJ2-1	CASSGAGGGNEQFF	TGTGCCAGCAGTGGAGCGGGGGGAGGGAATGAGCAGTTCTTC
.	.	TRBV6-1	TRBJ2-1	CASSERGDTTPYNEQFF	TGTGCCAGCAGTGAACGGGGGGACACGACCCCCTACAATGAGCAGTTCTTC
.	.	TRBV7-9	TRBJ1-4	CASSLTEASEKLFF	TGTGCCAGCAGCTTGACAGAGGCGAGCGAAAAACTGTTTTTT
.	.	TRBV10-3	TRBJ2-7	CAISESRDSLLYEQYF	TGTGCCATCAGTGAGTCTCGGGACTCCCTCCTGTACGAGCAGTACTTC
.	TRBD1	TRBV6-5	TRBJ1-5	CASSRTGGQPQHF	TGTGCCAGCAGTAGGACAGGGGGTCAGCCCCAGCATTTT
.	.	TRBV6-1	TRBJ1-1	CASSHGGDGNTEAFF	TGTGCCAGCAGCCATGGAGGGGATGGGAACACTGAAGCTTTCTTT
.	TRBD1	TRBV5-1	TRBJ1-1	CASSSTGVDTEAFF	TGCGCCAGCAGCTCGACAGGGGTAGACACTGAAGCTTTCTTT
once	.	TRBV10-1	TRBJ1-1	CASGHGTGTKNEAFF	TGCGCCAGCGGGCACGGCACCGGGACTAAAAATGAAGCTTTCTTT
.	.	TRBV12-5	TRBJ1-1	CASARTGAFF	TGTGCTAGTGCTAGGACTGGGGCTTTCTTT
.	.	TRBV30	TRBJ2-2	CAWSRDNLNTGELFF	TGTGCCTGGAGTCGTGACAACCTGAACACCGGGGAGCTGTTTTTT
.	.	TRBV30	TRBJ1-2	CAWSVLSGYTF	TGTGCCTGGAGTGTACTGAGTGGCTACACCTTC